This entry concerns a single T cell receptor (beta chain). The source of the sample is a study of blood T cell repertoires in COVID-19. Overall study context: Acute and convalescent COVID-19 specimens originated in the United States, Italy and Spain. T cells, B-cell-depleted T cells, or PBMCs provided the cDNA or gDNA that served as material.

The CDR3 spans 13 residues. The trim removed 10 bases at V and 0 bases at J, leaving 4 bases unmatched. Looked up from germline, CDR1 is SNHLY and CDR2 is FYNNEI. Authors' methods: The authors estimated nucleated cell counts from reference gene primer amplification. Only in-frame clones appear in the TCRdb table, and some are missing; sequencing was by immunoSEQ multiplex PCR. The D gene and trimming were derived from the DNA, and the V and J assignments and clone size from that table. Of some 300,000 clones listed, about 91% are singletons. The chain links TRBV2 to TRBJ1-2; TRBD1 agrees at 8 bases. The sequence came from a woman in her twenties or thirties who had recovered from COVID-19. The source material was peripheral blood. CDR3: CATRDRTNYGYTF. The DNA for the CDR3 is TGTGCCACCAGGGACAGGACTAACTATGGCTACACCTTC.